The 30 T cell receptor beta chains in this list originate from one sample, sequenced in a study of T-cell reconstitution after alpha-beta-depleted transplantation in children. The authors prepared the TCRbeta library with unique molecular identifiers. A single record per CDR3 protein comes from TCRdb applying MiXCR to the PCR reads. The sample contains some 600,000 distinct CDR3 sequences, roughly 13% of which appear only once. Specimen: PBMCs, mostly from graft donor cells, collected 360 days after TCRalphabeta/CD19-depleted stem cell transplant. The receptor source for this set is a male patient under 18 who had a stem cell transplant for acute myeloid leukemia, so the T cells may come from the graft donor.

This clonotype was counted many times. The CDR3 DNA sequence: TGTGCCAGCAGTTCTCGTCGAAGCGGGCGAGTCACAGATACGCAGTATTTT. This gives the protein CASSSRRSGRVTDTQYF. The J gene is TRBJ2-3, the V gene TRBV28, with a weak D call TRBD2 (6 bases). Trimming shortened V by 4 bases and J by 2 bases, and 19 bases separated the two germline ends. The CDR3 is 17 residues long. Germline-derived CDR1 and CDR2 are MDHEN and SYDVKM. Combining the CDR3 with reference TRBV28 and TRBJ2-3 gives the whole variable domain DVKVTQSSRYLVKRTGEKVFLECVQDMDHENMFWYRQDPGLGLRLIYFSYDVKMKEKGDIPEGYSVSREKKERFSLILESASTNQTSMYLCASSSRRSGRVTDTQYFGPGTRLTVL.

This sequence joins TRBV19 and TRBJ1-4; 7 bases agree with TRBD1. CDR3 size: 14 residues. The germline V gene has CDR1 LNHDA and CDR2 SQIVND (reference sequence). With 6 bases clipped from V and 2 bases from J, the junction kept 3 bases outside the gene matches. DNA of the CDR3: TGTGCCAGTAGGACAGGGTTGACTAATGAAAAACTGTTTTTT. It yields the protein CASRTGLTNEKLFF.

In this sample, this clonotype turned up a few times. CDR3 coding DNA: TGCGCCAGCAGCGTTGGACTGGGGGTGGGAGAGACCCAGTACTTC. Translated, it gives CASSVGLGVGETQYF. The chain links TRBV5-1 to TRBJ2-5; the D call may be TRBD1 or TRBD2 (5 bases each). V was cut by 4 bases and J by 4 bases, with 17 bases left in between. Germline CDR1 SGHRS, CDR2 YFSETQ. The CDR3 length is 15 residues.

This chain joins TRBV27 and TRBJ1-2; D is ambiguous. The CDR3 contains 13 residues. The germline CDR1 and CDR2 sequences are MNHEY and SMNVEV (reference sequence). Trimming took 4 bases from V and 0 from J, leaving 6 bases between them. Written as DNA, the CDR3 is TGTGCCAGCAGTTCTAAAGCTAACTATGGCTACACCTTC. It is translated as CASSSKANYGYTF.

This clonotype has just a few counts. V and J are TRBV7-3 and TRBJ2-1; D is perhaps TRBD1 or TRBD2 (9 bases each). Trimming took off 4 bases at V and 8 bases at J, with 24 bases between the two ends. The CDR3 runs 17 residues. Looked up from germline, CDR1 is SGHTA and CDR2 is FQGTGA. This chain's CDR3 is CASSSYNRGRGGDEQFF. CDR3 DNA sequence: TGTGCCAGCAGCTCATATAACAGGGGGCGGGGGGGCGATGAGCAGTTCTTC.

This clonotype was picked up a small number of times. The rearrangement links TRBV29-1 to TRBJ2-6, with 12 nucleotides matching TRBD1. Trimming at V came to 8 bases and at J to 1 base, leaving 6 bases not matched to a gene. Germline assignment: CDR1 SQVTM and CDR2 ANQGSEA. CDR3 length: 16 amino acids. The CDR3 is CSLRDRGRSGANVLTF. The CDR3 bases are TGCAGCCTCCGGGACAGGGGGCGGTCTGGGGCCAACGTCCTGACTTTC.

V usage is TRBV4-3 and J usage is TRBJ2-4; 10 bases are shared with TRBD1. The length of the CDR3 is 16 residues. CDR1 and CDR2 (germline): LGHNA, YSLEER. The junction had 4 bases not matched to a gene; V was cut back by 1 base and J by 4 bases. In DNA form, the CDR3 reads TGCGCCAGCAGCCAAGTTGGGGACAGGGGTAAAAACATTCAGTACTTC. Amino acids: CASSQVGDRGKNIQYF.

This rearrangement joins TRBV7-2 to TRBJ2-2; 7 bases fit TRBD1. The CDR3 extends over 15 amino acids. CDR1 is SGHTA and CDR2 is FQGNSA in the germline V gene. The trim removed 4 bases at V and 0 bases at J, leaving 2 bases unmatched. The CDR3 spells CASSSGTANTGELFF. The CDR3 nucleotides are TGTGCCAGCAGCTCAGGGACAGCGAACACCGGGGAGCTGTTTTTT.

This clonotype was counted at least ten times. The chain joins TRBV20-1 to TRBJ2-7, with 11 nucleotides matching TRBD2. Looked up from germline, CDR1 is DFQATT and CDR2 is SNEGSKA (reference sequence). This CDR3 has 15 amino acids. After removal of 4 bases from V and 2 bases from J, the junction contained 7 bases not matched to a gene. The CDR3 spells CSANSGTSGAYEQYF. As DNA, the CDR3 is TGCAGTGCTAATTCCGGGACTAGCGGAGCCTACGAGCAGTACTTC.

This clonotype has only a few counts. V usage is TRBV12-3 or TRBV12-4 and J usage is TRBJ2-5; TRBD2 matches at 8 bases. CDR3 length: 14 amino acids. V gave up 7 bases and J gave up 13 bases; unmatched junction bases: 17. The CDR3 DNA reads as TGTGCCAGCATGAGAGCGGGAGAAGTGAGTGCCCCGTACTTC. Residues: CASMRAGEVSAPYF.

This clonotype was recorded at least ten times. The chain employs TRBV7-2 and TRBJ2-7, with 7 bases lining up with TRBD2. The CDR3 consists of 14 residues. The V segment lost 5 bases and the J segment 0 bases; nucleotides outside the gene matches: 4. Germline V CDR1 and CDR2: SGHTA, FQGNSA. CDR3: CASSPGLVSYEQYF. The CDR3 DNA reads TGTGCCAGCAGCCCAGGACTAGTCTCCTACGAGCAGTACTTC.

This clonotype was found many times. This chain uses TRBV7-2 with TRBJ2-7; tentative D call: TRBD2 (6 bases). This CDR3 has 14 residues. V dropped 1 base and J dropped 5 bases, with 12 bases sitting between them. The germline V gene has CDR1 SGHTA and CDR2 FQGNSA. Here the CDR3 reads CASSLDPGGHEQYF. The CDR3 DNA is TGTGCCAGCAGCTTAGACCCAGGAGGGCACGAGCAGTACTTC.

This clonotype was seen repeatedly, ten times or more. The rearrangement joins TRBV10-3 to TRBJ2-7; TRBD1 aligns across 9 bases. CDR3 length: 13 residues. With 7 bases clipped from V and 6 bases from J, the junction kept 7 bases outside the gene matches. Germline loops: CDR1 ENHRY, CDR2 SYGVKD. CDR3 sequence reads: CAIKQGQGGEQYF. The CDR3 DNA follows: TGTGCCATCAAACAGGGACAGGGTGGCGAGCAGTACTTC.

This clonotype was detected ten times or more. This chain links TRBV29-1 with TRBJ2-3; D may be TRBD1 (6 bases). The V gene lost 3 bases and the J gene lost 5 bases, with 18 bases spanning the gap. Germline V gene lookup returns CDR1 SQVTM and CDR2 ANQGSEA. The CDR3 covers 15 residues. The CDR3 coding sequence is TGCAGCGTTGATCAGGGGAACCGGCTTGAAGATACGCAGTATTTT. Translated, it gives CSVDQGNRLEDTQYF.

This clonotype was seen more than once but under ten times. The V gene is TRBV4-3, the J gene TRBJ1-1; the match to TRBD1 covers 8 bases. In germline, CDR1 is LGHNA, CDR2 YSLEER. J lost 1 base, V lost 2 bases, and 15 bases had no gene match. The CDR3 runs 19 residues. This chain's CDR3 is CASSQHRGSLPGRNTEAFF. CDR3 nucleotides: TGCGCCAGCAGCCAACACAGGGGGAGTTTGCCTGGAAGGAACACTGAAGCTTTCTTT.

This clonotype was picked up a small number of times. The chain uses TRBV27 and TRBJ2-3; 10 nucleotides match TRBD2. The germline CDR1 and CDR2 sequences are MNHEY and SMNVEV (reference sequence). With V trimmed by 1 base and J by 2 bases, 9 bases remained unmatched. This CDR3 is built from 18 residues. The CDR3 region is CASSLLWTSGEITDTQYF. The CDR3 DNA reads as TGTGCCAGCAGTTTATTGTGGACTAGCGGAGAGATCACAGATACGCAGTATTTT.

This clonotype was seen a single time. This chain uses TRBV29-1 with TRBJ2-7, with a weak D call TRBD2 (5 bases). Germline values: CDR1 SQVTM, CDR2 ANQGSEA. V dropped 4 bases and J dropped 6 bases, with 19 bases sitting between them. The CDR3 runs 14 residues. The CDR3 sequence is CSVGPGLLSREQYF. DNA of the CDR3: TGCAGCGTTGGCCCCGGACTTTTGTCCCGCGAGCAGTACTTC.

Concerning this clonotype itself: Possible read error: a much larger clone is one base away. This rearrangement joins TRBV12-3 or TRBV12-4 to TRBJ2-5, with D tentatively TRBD2 (6 bases). The CDR3 is 15 residues long. V shed 4 bases and J shed 2 bases, with 14 bases lying between them. This chain's CDR3 is CASSYPSGPQETQYF. The CDR3 bases are TGTGCCAGCAGTTACCCCAGCGGGCCACAAGAGACCCAGTACTTC.

The chain carries TRBV24-1 and TRBJ2-2; D uncertain. The germline CDR1 and CDR2 sequences are KGHDR and SFDVKD. V gave up 6 bases and J gave up 5 bases, with 9 bases separating them. The CDR3 sequence is 13 residues long. CDR3 DNA: TGTGCCACCAGTCTCCGGTGGACCGGGGAGCTGTTTTTT. Its translation: CATSLRWTGELFF.

This clonotype has a handful of counts. The chain carries TRBV7-2 and TRBJ1-2; D possibly corresponds to TRBD1 (6 bases). CDR1 and CDR2 from the germline V gene are SGHTA and FQGNSA. V was shortened by 1 base and J by 6 bases, with 12 bases between the two germline ends. The CDR3 has 14 residues. CDR3 DNA sequence: TGTGCCAGCAGCTTAGTGGGGGGCTGGGATGGCTACACCTTC. Protein: CASSLVGGWDGYTF.

This clonotype occurred a few times. The rearrangement uses TRBV4-2 and TRBJ2-1, with 12 bases identical to TRBD2. Trimming removed 1 base from V and 8 bases from J; junction bases left unmatched: 15. The CDR3 contains 19 residues. CDR1 is LGHNA and CDR2 is YNFKEQ in the germline V gene. The CDR3 DNA sequence: TGTGCCAGCAGCCAAGGTCGACATCTGACTAGCGGGAGAACATATGAGCAGTTCTTC. This sequence encodes CASSQGRHLTSGRTYEQFF.

This clonotype has a handful of counts. This chain connects TRBV28 to TRBJ2-2, with D perhaps being TRBD1 or TRBD2 (5 bases each). V was pared by 5 bases and J by 0 bases, with 10 bases between. This CDR3 spans 15 amino acids. Germline values: CDR1 MDHEN, CDR2 SYDVKM. CDR3 in amino acids: CASSLGDANTGELFF. In DNA, the CDR3 is TGTGCCAGCAGTCTCGGGGACGCGAACACCGGGGAGCTGTTTTTT.

The table lists this clonotype with a few counts. This chain connects TRBV20-1 to TRBJ2-7, with D possibly matching TRBD2 (5 bases). Per germline, CDR1 DFQATT and CDR2 SNEGSKA (reference sequence). CDR3 length equals 13 residues. Deletions cut 2 bases from V and 3 bases from J, with 11 bases between. The CDR3 sequence: CSARSRLRYEQYF. The DNA for the CDR3 is TGCAGTGCTAGATCTCGACTACGCTACGAGCAGTACTTC.

In its sample, this clonotype was seen a few times. The chain carries TRBV5-1 and TRBJ2-5, with 13 bases lining up with TRBD2. Germline V lookup: CDR1 SGHRS, CDR2 YFSETQ. This CDR3 comprises 15 residues. The ends lost 3 bases at V and 7 bases at J; junction bases unmatched: 6. The CDR3 loop is CASSSGLAGAGTQYF. The DNA for the CDR3 is TGCGCCAGCAGCTCTGGACTAGCGGGAGCGGGGACCCAGTACTTC. The full variable domain, rest sourced from reference TRBV5-1 and TRBJ2-5, is KAGVTQTPRYLIKTRGQQVTLSCSPISGHRSVSWYQQTPGQGLQFLFEYFSETQRNKGNFPGRFSGRQFSNSRSEMNVSTLELGDSALYLCASSSGLAGAGTQYFGPGTRLLVL.

This clonotype has a handful of counts. The chain is built from TRBV3-1 and TRBJ2-3; the D gene could be TRBD1 or TRBD2 (5 bases each). The CDR3 sequence is 12 residues long. The V gene lost 8 bases and the J gene lost 2 bases, with 8 bases spanning the gap. Per germline, CDR1 LGHDT and CDR2 YNNKEL (reference sequence). The CDR3 sequence is CASGGNTDTQYF. The DNA of the CDR3 is TGTGCCAGCGGGGGAAACACAGATACGCAGTATTTT.

Here the CDR3 DNA reads TGTGCCAGCAGTTACCCTAGCGCACTAGCGGGCAATGAGCAGTTCTTC. Protein product: CASSYPSALAGNEQFF. The genes are TRBV6-2 or TRBV6-3 and TRBJ2-1; 9 nucleotides agree with TRBD2. The CDR3 is made up of 16 amino acids. CDR1 and CDR2 from the germline V gene are MNHEY and SVGEGT. V trimming: 2 bases; J trimming: 6 bases; junction bases outside the gene matches: 8.

The chain links TRBV11-2 to TRBJ2-4; D might be TRBD1 or TRBD2, each matching 7 bases. The V gene lost 4 bases and the J gene lost 6 bases, with 19 bases spanning the gap. Germline values: CDR1 SGHAT, CDR2 FQNNGV. The CDR3 extends over 16 amino acids. The chain's CDR3 is CASSWGAGGGGNIQYF. CDR3 bases: TGTGCCAGCAGCTGGGGGGCAGGGGGGGGAGGAAACATTCAGTACTTC.

The CDR3 DNA follows: TGCGCCAGCAGCTTGGTGGGGGGCGCAGAAACTGAAGCTTTCTTT. Translated: CASSLVGGAETEAFF. The chain links TRBV5-1 to TRBJ1-1; D might be TRBD1 (6 bases). Germline CDR1 reads SGHRS; CDR2 reads YFSETQ. The CDR3 is made up of 15 amino acids. Deletions cut 0 bases from V and 5 bases from J, with 14 bases between. Complete variable domain (other parts from reference TRBV5-1 and TRBJ1-1): KAGVTQTPRYLIKTRGQQVTLSCSPISGHRSVSWYQQTPGQGLQFLFEYFSETQRNKGNFPGRFSGRQFSNSRSEMNVSTLELGDSALYLCASSLVGGAETEAFFGQGTRLTVV.

This clonotype appeared many times. The chain employs TRBV4-3 and TRBJ2-7, with 8 bases matching TRBD2. Per germline, CDR1 LGHNA and CDR2 YSLEER. The CDR3 has 18 amino acids. The trim removed 0 bases at V and 2 bases at J, leaving 12 bases unmatched. The chain's CDR3 is CASSQEERGIAGPYEQYF. The DNA for the CDR3 is TGCGCCAGCAGCCAAGAGGAAAGGGGAATAGCGGGACCCTACGAGCAGTACTTC.

This clonotype was observed a handful of times. The rearrangement links TRBV6-2 or TRBV6-3 to TRBJ2-1; D gene uncertain. Looked up from germline, CDR1 is MNHEY and CDR2 is SVGEGT. This CDR3 contains 11 residues. Between the trimmed V and J ends, which lost 5 bases and 10 bases, there was a span of 9 bases. CDR3 nucleotide sequence: TGTGCCAGCAGTCATCATGGCGAGCAGTTCTTC. Translated: CASSHHGEQFF.